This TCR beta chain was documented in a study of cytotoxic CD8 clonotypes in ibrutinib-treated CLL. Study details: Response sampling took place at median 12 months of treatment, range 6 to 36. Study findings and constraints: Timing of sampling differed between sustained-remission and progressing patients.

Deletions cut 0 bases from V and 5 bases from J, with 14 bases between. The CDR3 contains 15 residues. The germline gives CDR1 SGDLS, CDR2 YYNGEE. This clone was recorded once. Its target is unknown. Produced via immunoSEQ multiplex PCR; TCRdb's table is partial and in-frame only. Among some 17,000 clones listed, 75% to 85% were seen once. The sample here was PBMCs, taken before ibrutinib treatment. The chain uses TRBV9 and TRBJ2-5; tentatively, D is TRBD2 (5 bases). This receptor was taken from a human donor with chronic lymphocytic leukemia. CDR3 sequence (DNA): TGTGCCAGCAGCGTAGAAGAGCGGCCTCTCGAGACCCAGTACTTC. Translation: CASSVEERPLETQYF.